Listed here are 20 T cell receptor beta chains from one sample, sequenced in a study of technical replicates of blood from four donors. Produced via immunoSEQ multiplex PCR; TCRdb's table is partial and in-frame only. The sample has more than 80,000 clones; 95% are singletons. The sample consisted of T cells isolated from PBMCs. The receptor source for this set is a human donor in good health.

The J gene is TRBJ2-3, the V gene TRBV6-5; 9 nucleotides align to TRBD2. The CDR3 is 13 amino acids. Germline CDR1 and CDR2: MNHEY and SVGAGI. Trimming at V came to 6 bases and at J to 14 bases, leaving 12 bases not matched to a gene. CDR3 in amino acids: CASSLAREGLGYF. The CDR3 DNA sequence: TGTGCCAGCAGCCTAGCGCGGGAGGGCCTGGGGTATTTT.

The V and J genes are TRBV6-5 and TRBJ2-5, with TRBD2 matching 7 bases. The V gene's germline CDR1 is MNHEY and CDR2 SVGAGI. With V trimmed by 4 bases and J by 5 bases, 1 base remained unmatched. This CDR3 spans 12 amino acids. The CDR3, as DNA: TGTGCCAGCAGTTGGGGAGGGGAGACCCAGTACTTC. Translating gives CASSWGGETQYF.

This sequence joins TRBV6-1 and TRBJ2-7; TRBD2 matches 13 bases. V gave up 7 bases and J gave up 4 bases; unmatched junction bases: 7. This CDR3 is built from 15 residues. Germline V gene lookup returns CDR1 MNHNS and CDR2 SASEGT. DNA for the CDR3: TGTGCCAGCACCTGGACTAGCGGGAGTCAGTACGAGCAGTACTTC. Protein sequence: CASTWTSGSQYEQYF.

The chain couples TRBV5-5 to TRBJ2-5, with 8 bases that match TRBD2. This CDR3 is built from 15 residues. Per germline, CDR1 SGHKS and CDR2 YYEKEE (reference sequence). Trimming cost V 4 bases and J 3 bases; bases outside gene matches: 8. CDR3 sequence reads: CASSPRGTREETQYF. For the CDR3, the DNA is TGTGCCAGCAGCCCAAGAGGGACTAGGGAAGAGACCCAGTACTTC.

This chain connects TRBV20-1 to TRBJ2-7; D might be TRBD1 (5 bases). This CDR3 region has 11 residues. Germline V gene lookup returns CDR1 DFQATT and CDR2 SNEGSKA (reference sequence). Trimming shortened V by 3 bases and J by 7 bases, and 10 bases separated the two germline ends. CDR3 amino acids: CSARTVTEQYF. The CDR3 DNA follows: TGCAGTGCTAGGACAGTTACTGAGCAGTACTTC.

This chain joins TRBV9 and TRBJ2-1; D not certain. Looked up from germline, CDR1 is SGDLS and CDR2 is YYNGEE. The V end lost 3 bases, the J end lost 4 bases, and 14 bases lay between the germline ends. The CDR3 has 15 residues. CDR3: CASSASGLMYNEQFF. The CDR3 DNA reads TGTGCCAGCAGCGCCTCAGGCCTTATGTACAATGAGCAGTTCTTC.

This chain joins TRBV27 and TRBJ2-3, with TRBD2 matching over 13 bases. Germline values: CDR1 MNHEY, CDR2 SMNVEV (reference sequence). V lost 7 bases to trimming and J lost 5 bases; unmatched junction nucleotides: 9. This CDR3 is built from 16 residues. The CDR3 DNA reads as TGTGCCAGCACCAGAGCGGGACTAGCGGGAAAAGATACGCAGTATTTT. Protein product: CASTRAGLAGKDTQYF.

This chain uses TRBV19 with TRBJ1-4; possibly TRBD1 for D (5 bases). CDR1 is LNHDA and CDR2 is SQIVND in the germline V gene (reference sequence). Trimming took off 7 bases at V and 5 bases at J, with 8 bases between the two ends. The CDR3 contains 12 residues. The CDR3 DNA follows: TGTGCCAGTAAAGACAGAAATGAAAAACTGTTTTTT. It is translated as CASKDRNEKLFF.

J is TRBJ2-2 and V is TRBV6-5; tentative D call: TRBD2 (5 bases). The germline V and J ends were trimmed by 2 bases and 2 bases, with 6 bases remaining between them. CDR3 length: 14 amino acids. CDR1 is MNHEY, CDR2 SVGAGI, per germline. The CDR3 protein is CASSYGRNTGELFF. For the CDR3, the DNA is TGTGCCAGCAGTTACGGGAGAAACACCGGGGAGCTGTTTTTT.

V and J are TRBV7-8 and TRBJ1-2, with D possibly being TRBD1 (6 bases). V lost 1 base and J lost 7, with 13 bases in between. The V gene's germline CDR1 is SGHVS and CDR2 FQNEAQ. This CDR3 spans 14 amino acids. The CDR3 nucleotides read TGTGCCAGCAGCTTAGATCGGCGGACAGCTGGCTACACCTTC. This gives the protein CASSLDRRTAGYTF.

V is TRBV5-4 and J is TRBJ2-3, with D uncertain. V gave up 4 bases and J gave up 3 bases, with 6 bases separating them. CDR1 is SGHNT, CDR2 YYREEE, per germline (reference sequence). This CDR3 spans 12 amino acids. In DNA, the CDR3 is TGTGCCAGCAGCCCTCGTACAGATACGCAGTATTTT. It encodes CASSPRTDTQYF.

The chain couples TRBV30 to TRBJ1-2; D remains ambiguous. V lost 5 bases, J lost 3 bases, and 10 bases lay in between. The CDR3 is 12 amino acids. CDR1 is GTSNPN, CDR2 SVGIG, per germline (reference sequence). Here the CDR3 DNA reads TGTGCCTGGGGGCGGAGGGACTATGGCTACACCTTC. It is translated as CAWGRRDYGYTF. Filled out from reference TRBV30 and TRBJ1-2, the complete variable domain reads SQTIHQWPATLVQPVGSPLSLECTVEGTSNPNLYWYRQAAGRGLQLLFYSVGIGQISSEVPQNLSASRPQDRQFILSSKKLLLSDSGFYLCAWGRRDYGYTFGSGTRLTVV.

V and J are TRBV10-1 and TRBJ2-4; 7 bases are shared with TRBD2. The CDR3 has 16 residues. Germline values: CDR1 WNHNN, CDR2 SYGVQD (reference sequence). Trimming removed 3 bases from V and 1 base from J; junction bases left unmatched: 6. The CDR3 sequence is CASSEGREMAKNIQYF. The CDR3 coding sequence is TGCGCCAGCAGTGAAGGGCGGGAGATGGCCAAAAACATTCAGTACTTC.

The chain recombines TRBV5-6 with TRBJ2-7; D is unresolved. Per germline, CDR1 SGHDT and CDR2 YYEEEE. This CDR3 has 13 amino acids. V was shortened by 0 bases and J by 4 bases, with 8 bases between the two germline ends. DNA for the CDR3: TGTGCCAGCAGCTTGGTTGCAGTATACGAGCAGTACTTC. Its protein is CASSLVAVYEQYF.

Here the CDR3 DNA reads TGTGCCAGCAGTTTATCGTATTCAGGGACAGGGGGCTACGAGCAGTACTTC. Its translation: CASSLSYSGTGGYEQYF. The chain employs TRBV27 and TRBJ2-7; TRBD1 agrees at 11 bases. V lost 0 bases and J lost 3; bases outside the gene matches: 7. CDR1 and CDR2 (germline): MNHEY, SMNVEV (reference sequence). The length of the CDR3 is 17 residues.

The rearrangement uses TRBV15 and TRBJ2-2; 8 bases match TRBD1. Germline trimming cut 1 base from V and 7 bases from J; bases unmatched to any gene: 2. Germline CDR1 LNHNV, CDR2 YYDKDF (reference sequence). The CDR3 spans 14 residues. This chain's CDR3 is CATSRGTGRGELFF. In nucleotides, the CDR3 is TGTGCCACCAGCAGAGGGACAGGGCGCGGGGAGCTGTTTTTT.

DNA of the CDR3: TGTGCCAGTAGTATTCCGGGAGTTCGTTCGGAGACCCAGTACTTC. This sequence encodes CASSIPGVRSETQYF. The chain is built from TRBV19 and TRBJ2-5, with D tentatively TRBD2 (6 bases). The CDR3 extends over 15 amino acids. The V end lost 3 bases, the J end lost 5 bases, and 16 bases lay between the germline ends. CDR1 is LNHDA and CDR2 is SQIVND in the germline V gene (reference sequence). The full variable domain, completed using reference TRBV19 and TRBJ2-5, is DGGITQSPKYLFRKEGQNVTLSCEQNLNHDAMYWYRQDPGQGLRLIYYSQIVNDFQKGDIAEGYSVSREKKESFPLTVTSAQKNPTAFYLCASSIPGVRSETQYFGPGTRLLVL.

The V gene is TRBV18, the J gene TRBJ1-5; TRBD1 is a possible D gene (6 bases). The CDR3 covers 14 residues. V was trimmed by 2 bases and J by 7 bases, leaving 12 bases between them. The germline gives CDR1 KGHSH, CDR2 LQKENI. CDR3 nucleotides: TGTGCCAGCTCACCAGGGGGCGGTCGGCAGCCCCAGCATTTT. It specifies CASSPGGGRQPQHF. The full variable domain, its missing parts supplied by reference TRBV18 and TRBJ1-5, is NAGVMQNPRHLVRRRGQEARLRCSPMKGHSHVYWYRQLPEEGLKFMVYLQKENIIDESGMPKERFSAEFPKEGPSILRIQQVVRGDSAAYFCASSPGGGRQPQHFGDGTRLSIL.

The gene calls are TRBV28 and TRBJ2-1, with 7 bases identical to TRBD1. J gave up 7 bases and V 7 bases, and 13 bases lay outside the gene matches. The CDR3 is 15 residues long. Germline V gives CDR1 MDHEN, CDR2 SYDVKM. The CDR3 DNA reads TGTGCCAGCACTCGAACGGGACAGACCCTAAATGAGCAGTTCTTC. Translated: CASTRTGQTLNEQFF.

J is TRBJ2-1 and V is TRBV5-1; 7 bases align to TRBD2. CDR1 is SGHRS and CDR2 is YFSETQ in the germline V gene. After removal of 4 bases from V and 0 bases from J, the junction contained 10 bases not matched to a gene. This CDR3 is built from 17 residues. For the CDR3, the DNA is TGCGCCAGCAGCGACGCTCGGGCGGGAGCCTCCTACAATGAGCAGTTCTTC. Amino acids: CASSDARAGASYNEQFF.